This passage covers 28 T cell receptor beta chains from one sample sequenced in a study of cytomegalovirus exposure and HLA in healthy donors. A multiplex PCR was run with 60 Vbeta primers and 13 Jbeta primers. Assay: immunoSEQ multiplex PCR; the TCRdb copy retains only in-frame clones and omits some. The sample includes nearly 110,000 clones, 75% of them seen just once. The sample taken for sequencing was PBMCs. These receptors were collected from a male donor in good health and CMV-seropositive.

This clone has more than one count but fewer than ten. The CDR3 is CASSSRQDWSYNEQFF. The CDR3 DNA reads as TGTGCCAGCAGCTCCCGACAGGATTGGTCCTACAATGAGCAGTTCTTC. The gene calls are TRBV5-4 and TRBJ2-1; tentative D call: TRBD1 (6 bases). Trimming removed 3 bases from V and 1 base from J, with 14 bases in between. The CDR3 consists of 16 residues. Looked up from germline, CDR1 is SGHNT and CDR2 is YYREEE (reference sequence).

The chain recombines TRBV2 with TRBJ1-1; D unresolved. Trimming removed 4 bases from V and 0 bases from J, with 9 bases in between. In germline, CDR1 is SNHLY, CDR2 FYNNEI. The CDR3 sequence is 14 residues long. CDR3 region: CASSVTRMNTEAFF. CDR3 DNA sequence: TGTGCCAGCAGTGTAACCAGGATGAACACTGAAGCTTTCTTT.

This rearrangement joins TRBV11-2 to TRBJ2-7; 13 nucleotides match TRBD2. CDR3 length equals 16 residues. V shed 8 bases, J shed 0 bases, and the junction held 7 bases outside the gene matches. Germline lookup yields CDR1 SGHAT and CDR2 FQNNGV. The CDR3 DNA sequence: TGTGCCAGCGGGACTAGCGGGACCGGAAGCTCCTACGAGCAGTACTTC. Its translation is CASGTSGTGSSYEQYF.

The J gene is TRBJ1-1, the V gene TRBV7-3, with TRBD1 matching 8 bases. V was clipped by 6 bases and J by 4 bases; unmatched bases: 7. CDR1 and CDR2 (germline): SGHTA, FQGTGA. The CDR3 consists of 14 residues. The CDR3 region has the DNA TGTGCCAGCAGTCTAACAGGGGGAGGCACTGAAGCTTTCTTT. Translating gives CASSLTGGGTEAFF.

In its sample, this clone was seen many times. The chain links TRBV7-2 to TRBJ2-7, with 7 bases that match TRBD2. This CDR3 is 14 amino acids long. Germline V gene lookup returns CDR1 SGHTA and CDR2 FQGNSA. Trimming at V came to 5 bases and at J to 5 bases, leaving 9 bases not matched to a gene. This CDR3 is CASSLRRREHEQYF. In DNA, the CDR3 is TGTGCCAGCAGCCTGAGGAGGCGGGAGCACGAGCAGTACTTC.

Of note for this clone: At one of its ends the junction is not consistent with the germline gene, which may arise from a read error. The chain joins TRBV6-5 to TRBJ1-2; perhaps TRBD1 as D (6 bases). CDR3 length: 15 amino acids. Germline V lookup: CDR1 MNHEY, CDR2 SVGAGI. The chain's CDR3 is CASSYLDTGFYDYTF. CDR3 DNA: TGTGCCAGCAGTTACTTAGACACAGGGTTTTATGACTACACCTTC.

V and J are TRBV9 and TRBJ2-5, with 9 bases identical to TRBD2. Germline V CDR1 and CDR2: SGDLS, YYNGEE. This CDR3 is 15 amino acids long. V was clipped by 3 bases and J by 4 bases; unmatched bases: 7. CDR3 in amino acids: CASSASGGMGETQYF. CDR3 nucleotide sequence: TGTGCCAGCAGCGCAAGCGGGGGGATGGGAGAGACCCAGTACTTC.

The chain carries TRBV5-1 and TRBJ2-1; 9 bases match TRBD1. The V gene end was trimmed by 4 bases and the J gene end by 7 bases; junction bases not matched to a gene: 12. CDR3 size: 16 residues. CDR1 and CDR2 (germline): SGHRS, YFSETQ. The CDR3, as DNA: TGCGCCAGCAGCAGAACGTCCGGGACAGGGAAAAATGAGCAGTTCTTC. It is translated as CASSRTSGTGKNEQFF.

The chain has TRBV7-3 and TRBJ2-2; 9 nucleotides align to TRBD2. Germline V gene sequence: CDR1 SGHTA, CDR2 FQGTGA. The CDR3 is 14 residues long. V was clipped by 3 bases and J by 7 bases; unmatched bases: 3. The CDR3 coding sequence is TGTGCCAGCAGCTTTTTAGCGGGGGACGGGGAGCTGTTTTTT. Amino acid sequence: CASSFLAGDGELFF.

V usage is TRBV28 and J usage is TRBJ2-7; possible D gene TRBD2, 7 bases. Germline assignment: CDR1 MDHEN and CDR2 SYDVKM. The CDR3 contains 15 residues. With 6 bases removed from V and 3 bases from J, the gap between germline ends came to 18 bases. In DNA, the CDR3 is TGTGCCAGCAGCAAGCTGGGGGGGGCCCTCTACGAGCAGTACTTC. The encoded protein is CASSKLGGALYEQYF.

In this sample, this clone turned up once. The V gene is TRBV10-3, the J gene TRBJ1-1, with 8 bases lining up with TRBD1. The CDR3 runs 16 residues. With V trimmed by 3 bases and J by 3 bases, 9 bases remained unmatched. Germline V gene data show CDR1 as ENHRY and CDR2 as SYGVKD. CDR3 nucleotide sequence: TGTGCCATCAGTGACAGGAAACAGGGGGGGCACACTGAAGCTTTCTTT. It is translated as CAISDRKQGGHTEAFF.

The chain uses TRBV2 and TRBJ1-1; D is uncertain. The CDR3 has 14 amino acids. Germline V gene lookup returns CDR1 SNHLY and CDR2 FYNNEI. Trimming shortened V by 5 bases and J by 1 base, and 11 bases separated the two germline ends. The CDR3, as DNA: TGTGCCAGCAGTTCGGGGTGGGGGAACACTGAAGCTTTCTTT. Translation gives CASSSGWGNTEAFF.

This rearrangement joins TRBV14 to TRBJ2-5, with 9 bases matching TRBD2. CDR3 size: 16 residues. V lost 3 bases to trimming and J lost 2 bases; unmatched junction nucleotides: 7. Germline CDR1 and CDR2: SGHDN and FVKESK. The CDR3 DNA reads as TGTGCCAGCAGCCACCGAGCGGGAGGAGGGCAAGAGACCCAGTACTTC. It specifies CASSHRAGGGQETQYF.

The chain links TRBV20-1 to TRBJ2-3; weak D call: TRBD2 (5 bases). With 5 bases removed from V and 6 bases from J, the gap between germline ends came to 9 bases. Germline V gene lookup returns CDR1 DFQATT and CDR2 SNEGSKA (reference sequence). The CDR3 totals 11 residues. The CDR3 nucleotides are TGCAGTGCTTTCGGGGATGATACGCAGTATTTT. This encodes CSAFGDDTQYF.

V usage is TRBV5-6 and J usage is TRBJ2-1; D ambiguous. Germline-derived CDR1 and CDR2 are SGHDT and YYEEEE. There are 11 residues in the CDR3. V lost 3 bases and J lost 7, with 5 bases in between. For the CDR3, the DNA is TGTGCCAGCAGCTCCCGTAATGAGCAGTTCTTC. It translates to CASSSRNEQFF.

This clone was detected a few times. The gene calls are TRBV7-2 and TRBJ2-7, with a possible D match to TRBD2 (6 bases). The V gene's germline CDR1 is SGHTA and CDR2 FQGNSA. V dropped 5 bases and J dropped 2 bases, with 16 bases sitting between them. The CDR3 has 15 amino acids. The CDR3 loop reads CASSPSRLGAYEQYF. The CDR3 DNA reads TGTGCCAGCAGCCCAAGCCGACTAGGTGCCTACGAGCAGTACTTC.

The chain links TRBV6-5 to TRBJ1-2; tentatively, D is TRBD1 (6 bases). Between the trimmed V and J ends, which lost 6 bases and 0 bases, there was a span of 8 bases. In germline, CDR1 is MNHEY, CDR2 SVGAGI. The CDR3 totals 13 residues. The CDR3: CASRPGANYGYTF. CDR3 nucleotide sequence: TGTGCCAGCAGGCCAGGGGCTAACTATGGCTACACCTTC.

The CDR3 coding sequence is TGTGCCAGCAGTTTATTACAGGGGGCGCGTGGCTACACCTTC. Translating it yields CASSLLQGARGYTF. This chain connects TRBV28 to TRBJ1-2; 9 bases are shared with TRBD1. The germline gives CDR1 MDHEN, CDR2 SYDVKM. J lost 7 bases, V lost 1 base, and 4 bases had no gene match. The CDR3 contains 14 residues.

This clone was seen only once. This chain links TRBV2 with TRBJ1-4; D uncertain. Looked up from germline, CDR1 is SNHLY and CDR2 is FYNNEI. CDR3 length: 14 amino acids. Deletions cut 8 bases from V and 7 bases from J, with 17 bases between. This CDR3 is CASGLSRSAEKLFF. The CDR3 DNA is TGTGCCAGCGGGCTCAGTCGGTCGGCTGAAAAACTGTTTTTT.

The chain recombines TRBV4-1 with TRBJ2-7, with 7 bases fitting TRBD1. Germline V gene sequence: CDR1 MGHRA, CDR2 YSYEKL. The CDR3 sequence is 15 residues long. V dropped 0 bases and J dropped 0; count of bases not matched to a gene: 2. The CDR3 region has the DNA TGCGCCAGCAGCCAAGAGGGGACAGACTCCTACGAGCAGTACTTC. It yields the protein CASSQEGTDSYEQYF.

This clone came up a few times. J is TRBJ1-2 and V is TRBV28; D is unclear. From germline, CDR1 is MDHEN and CDR2 SYDVKM. Deletions cut 7 bases from V and 1 base from J, with 7 bases between. This CDR3 region has 12 residues. The CDR3 DNA reads as TGTGCCAGCACAACACATAACTATGGCTACACCTTC. As protein: CASTTHNYGYTF.

The V gene is TRBV29-1, the J gene TRBJ2-3; TRBD2 aligns across 11 bases. The germline V gene encodes CDR1 SQVTM and CDR2 ANQGSEA. The V segment lost 8 bases and the J segment 0 bases; nucleotides outside the gene matches: 7. CDR3 length: 15 residues. CDR3 loop: CSPVASGRSTDTQYF. The DNA for the CDR3 is TGCAGCCCTGTTGCTAGCGGGAGGAGCACAGATACGCAGTATTTT.

The chain links TRBV15 to TRBJ2-7; no clear D gene. V was cut by 0 bases and J by 3 bases, with 15 bases left in between. The CDR3 has 16 residues. CDR1 and CDR2 from the germline V gene are LNHNV and YYDKDF (reference sequence). The CDR3 protein is CATSRDSTLPNYEQYF. The CDR3 DNA follows: TGTGCCACCAGCAGAGATTCAACACTACCGAACTACGAGCAGTACTTC.

V is TRBV5-4 and J is TRBJ1-4; 8 bases are a match to TRBD1. J lost 7 bases, V lost 2 bases, and 10 bases had no gene match. Germline values: CDR1 SGHNT, CDR2 YYREEE (reference sequence). This CDR3 contains 16 residues. CDR3 protein: CASSLQSGGAFEKLFF. CDR3 nucleotide sequence: TGTGCCAGCAGCTTACAATCAGGGGGCGCCTTTGAAAAACTGTTTTTT.

This sequence joins TRBV6-6 and TRBJ1-6; D is possibly TRBD1 (5 bases). V lost 2 bases and J 12 bases, leaving 14 bases between the germline ends. The V gene's germline CDR1 is MNHNY and CDR2 SVGAGI (reference sequence). The CDR3 consists of 14 residues. The CDR3 protein is CASSYGADPGPLHF. DNA for the CDR3: TGTGCCAGCAGTTACGGGGCAGACCCGGGACCCCTCCACTTT.

This sequence joins TRBV12-5 and TRBJ2-3, with D possibly being TRBD2 (6 bases). The CDR3 totals 12 residues. V gave up 6 bases and J gave up 4 bases, with 8 bases separating them. In germline, CDR1 is LGHNT, CDR2 FRNRAP. The CDR3 here is CASGGGSDTQYF. Here the CDR3 DNA reads TGTGCTAGTGGCGGGGGTTCAGATACGCAGTATTTT.

J is TRBJ2-7 and V is TRBV6-1, with D perhaps matching TRBD2 (5 bases). With 6 bases removed from V and 6 bases from J, the gap between germline ends came to 12 bases. The germline V gene has CDR1 MNHNS and CDR2 SASEGT. The CDR3 consists of 12 residues. The CDR3 coding sequence is TGTGCCAGCAGGAAGGCGGGCTTCGAGCAGTACTTC. Its translation is CASRKAGFEQYF.

V usage is TRBV7-9 and J usage is TRBJ1-2; D is unclear. This CDR3 is 14 amino acids long. Per the germline V gene, CDR1 is SEHNR and CDR2 is FQNEAQ (reference sequence). Trimming removed 1 base at V and 2 bases at J, with 8 bases between. The CDR3 DNA reads TGTGCCAGCAGCTTAGTGTTGGGCAACTATGGCTACACCTTC. This translates into CASSLVLGNYGYTF.